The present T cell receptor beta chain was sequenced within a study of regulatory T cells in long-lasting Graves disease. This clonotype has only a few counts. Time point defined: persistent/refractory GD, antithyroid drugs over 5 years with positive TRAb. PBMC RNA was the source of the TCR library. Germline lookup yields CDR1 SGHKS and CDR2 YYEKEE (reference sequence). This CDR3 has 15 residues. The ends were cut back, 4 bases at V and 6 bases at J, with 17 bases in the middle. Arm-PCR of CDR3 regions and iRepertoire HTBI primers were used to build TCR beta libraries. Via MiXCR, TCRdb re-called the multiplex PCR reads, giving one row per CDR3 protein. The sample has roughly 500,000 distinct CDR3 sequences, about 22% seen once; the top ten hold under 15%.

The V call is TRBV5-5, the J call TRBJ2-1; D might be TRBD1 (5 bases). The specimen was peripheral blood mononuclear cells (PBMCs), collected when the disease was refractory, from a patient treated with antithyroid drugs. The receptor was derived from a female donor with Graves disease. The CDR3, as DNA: TGTGCCAGCAGCCCAACAGGTTCTGGGGCCAATGAGCAGTTCTTC. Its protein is CASSPTGSGANEQFF.